Each of the 24 T cell receptor beta chains below was sequenced from the same sample in a study of cytomegalovirus exposure and HLA in healthy donors. Method: immunoSEQ multiplex PCR; TCRdb's copy keeps in-frame clones and lacks some. The sample carries some 150,000 clones, 80% to 90% recorded once. Sample: PBMCs. The origin of the receptors is a man between 18 and 29 years old in good health and CMV-seropositive.

The rearrangement uses TRBV6-5 and TRBJ2-7, with 7 bases identical to TRBD1. The CDR3 totals 13 residues. Trimming cost V 5 bases and J 7 bases; bases outside gene matches: 8. Germline V gene sequence: CDR1 MNHEY, CDR2 SVGAGI. CDR3: CASSTSGGWEQYF. In DNA form, the CDR3 reads TGTGCCAGCAGTACCTCAGGGGGTTGGGAGCAGTACTTC.

The chain has TRBV6-1 and TRBJ2-5; TRBD2 matches 7 bases. Germline assignment: CDR1 MNHNS and CDR2 SASEGT. The V segment lost 11 bases and the J segment 0 bases; nucleotides outside the gene matches: 0. The CDR3 length is 11 residues. The CDR3 coding sequence is TGTGCCGGGGGGGACCAAGAGACCCAGTACTTC. It is translated as CAGGDQETQYF.

The chain is built from TRBV6-5 and TRBJ1-1, with 9 bases matching TRBD1. The germline V gene has CDR1 MNHEY and CDR2 SVGAGI. This CDR3 region has 14 residues. Trimming took 7 bases from V and 4 from J; bases not matched to a gene: 7. The CDR3 spells CASTKGDRVTEAFF. The CDR3 DNA reads TGTGCCAGCACCAAGGGGGACAGGGTCACTGAAGCTTTCTTT.

This clone was seen only a few times. The chain joins TRBV10-3 to TRBJ1-5, with a weak D call TRBD1 (6 bases). Germline assignment: CDR1 ENHRY and CDR2 SYGVKD. V was clipped by 2 bases and J by 10 bases, with 9 bases between them. This CDR3 region has 12 residues. CDR3 protein: CAISEPDRPQHF. The CDR3 DNA is TGTGCCATCAGTGAGCCGGACAGACCCCAGCATTTT.

This chain connects TRBV6-1 to TRBJ2-5; D uncertain. The ends were cut back, 5 bases at V and 9 bases at J, with 13 bases in the middle. Germline-derived CDR1 and CDR2 are MNHNS and SASEGT. This CDR3 contains 12 residues. The CDR3 region is CASSRSKAAQYF. The CDR3 DNA follows: TGTGCCAGCAGTCGTTCTAAGGCGGCCCAGTACTTC.

V and J are TRBV9 and TRBJ2-1; tentative D call: TRBD1 (6 bases). V gave up 10 bases and J gave up 8 bases, with 10 bases separating them. Looked up from germline, CDR1 is SGDLS and CDR2 is YYNGEE. The CDR3 sequence is 10 residues long. The CDR3 here is CAGGADEQFF. DNA for the CDR3: TGTGCCGGGGGCGCGGATGAGCAGTTCTTC.

In this sample, this clone turned up once. The chain couples TRBV27 to TRBJ1-1; D not certain. The CDR3 runs 14 residues. Looked up from germline, CDR1 is MNHEY and CDR2 is SMNVEV (reference sequence). Deletions cut 2 bases from V and 1 base from J, with 8 bases between. CDR3 loop: CASSLRHPNTEAFF. The CDR3 coding sequence is TGTGCCAGCAGTTTAAGACACCCGAACACTGAAGCTTTCTTT.

The V gene is TRBV30, the J gene TRBJ2-3; D gene uncertain. Trimming took off 0 bases at V and 4 bases at J, with 14 bases between the two ends. The germline CDR1 and CDR2 sequences are GTSNPN and SVGIG (reference sequence). The CDR3 extends over 15 amino acids. CDR3 DNA: TGTGCCTGGAGTGTTGTAGTTAACTTCGCAGATACGCAGTATTTT. Translating gives CAWSVVVNFADTQYF.

The CDR3 bases are TGTGCCAGCAGCTTAGGGCAGCGCACCGGGGAGCTGTTTTTT. Translation: CASSLGQRTGELFF. This sequence joins TRBV13 and TRBJ2-2; D remains ambiguous. In germline, CDR1 is PRHDT, CDR2 FYEKMQ (reference sequence). The CDR3 is made up of 14 amino acids. V lost 0 bases to trimming and J lost 4 bases, with 6 bases between them. The full variable domain, rest sourced from reference TRBV13 and TRBJ2-2, is AAGVIQSPRHLIKEKRETATLKCYPIPRHDTVYWYQQGPGQDPQFLISFYEKMQSDKGSIPDRFSAQQFSDYHSELNMSSLELGDSALYFCASSLGQRTGELFFGEGSRLTVL.

The CDR3 DNA is TGTGCCAGCAGCTTAAAGGGGCAGGGGATATCTGAAGCTTTCTTT. This translates into CASSLKGQGISEAFF. The rearrangement uses TRBV7-2 and TRBJ1-1; D perhaps matches TRBD1 (6 bases). Germline CDR1 SGHTA, CDR2 FQGNSA. This CDR3 has 15 residues. V was shortened by 2 bases and J by 6 bases, with 16 bases between the two germline ends.

V usage is TRBV9 and J usage is TRBJ1-1; 10 nucleotides agree with TRBD1. The CDR3 is 14 residues long. From germline, CDR1 is SGDLS and CDR2 YYNGEE. V lost 3 bases and J lost 7; bases outside the gene matches: 6. The CDR3 nucleotides are TGTGCCAGCAGCGCAGGGGGGACAGGGGATGAAGCTTTCTTT. The encoded protein is CASSAGGTGDEAFF.

The V and J genes are TRBV6-5 and TRBJ1-3; maybe TRBD1 (5 bases). Trimming took off 10 bases at V and 0 bases at J, with 13 bases between the two ends. CDR3 length equals 14 residues. Germline CDR1 is MNHEY and CDR2 is SVGAGI. The CDR3 DNA is TGTGCCACCAGGCAGGGCGTCTCTGGAAACACCATATATTTT. It codes for CATRQGVSGNTIYF.

This sequence joins TRBV2 and TRBJ2-3, with TRBD2 identical over 8 bases. V gave up 7 bases and J gave up 4 bases; unmatched junction bases: 7. Germline V lookup: CDR1 SNHLY, CDR2 FYNNEI. The CDR3 is 14 amino acids. CDR3 nucleotide sequence: TGTGCCAGCACTTTTGGCGGGAGGTCAGATACGCAGTATTTT. Protein product: CASTFGGRSDTQYF.

The chain links TRBV18 to TRBJ2-1, with 7 bases identical to TRBD2. Germline V gene sequence: CDR1 KGHSH, CDR2 LQKENI. Germline trimming cut 0 bases from V and 4 bases from J; bases unmatched to any gene: 6. CDR3 length equals 16 residues. CDR3 sequence (DNA): TGTGCCAGCTCACCACCCACCAGGACTAGGTACAATGAGCAGTTCTTC. Its translation is CASSPPTRTRYNEQFF.

The genes are TRBV6-1 and TRBJ2-4; a possible D gene is TRBD1 (6 bases). The CDR3 has 14 residues. Germline V gene data show CDR1 as MNHNS and CDR2 as SASEGT. V was cut by 3 bases and J by 0 bases, with 6 bases left in between. The CDR3 is CASSDRGAKNIQYF. DNA for the CDR3: TGTGCCAGCAGTGACAGGGGAGCCAAAAACATTCAGTACTTC.

The chain uses TRBV7-9 and TRBJ2-7; 8 bases agree with TRBD1. The J segment lost 2 bases and the V segment lost 5 bases, leaving 2 bases of the junction unmatched. Germline-derived CDR1 and CDR2 are SEHNR and FQNEAQ (reference sequence). The CDR3 runs 13 residues. CDR3 residues: CASSGQGPYEQYF. In nucleotides, the CDR3 is TGTGCCAGCAGCGGACAGGGACCCTACGAGCAGTACTTC. Full variable domain (missing parts from reference TRBV7-9 and TRBJ2-7): DTGVSQNPRHKITKRGQNVTFRCDPISEHNRLYWYRQTLGQGPEFLTYFQNEAQLEKSRLLSDRFSAERPKGSFSTLEIQRTEQGDSAMYLCASSGQGPYEQYFGPGTRLTVT.

The gene calls are TRBV29-1 and TRBJ1-1, with D tentatively TRBD1 (6 bases). V lost 0 bases and J 7 bases, leaving 12 bases between the germline ends. The CDR3 totals 13 residues. Looked up from germline, CDR1 is SQVTM and CDR2 is ANQGSEA. The CDR3 DNA reads as TGCAGCGTTGAAGAGGGGGCGAAGGGTGAAGCTTTCTTT. Translation: CSVEEGAKGEAFF.

This clone occurred a few times. The CDR3 loop reads CSAIRGRNTIYF. For the CDR3, the DNA is TGCAGCGCCATCCGGGGGAGAAACACCATATATTTT. The rearrangement links TRBV29-1 to TRBJ1-3; tentatively, D is TRBD1 (5 bases). The V gene lost 7 bases and the J gene lost 5 bases, with 12 bases spanning the gap. The CDR3 spans 12 residues. CDR1 SQVTM and CDR2 ANQGSEA come from the germline V gene.

The chain has TRBV11-3 and TRBJ2-4; 7 bases align to TRBD2. The V segment lost 5 bases and the J segment 8 bases; nucleotides outside the gene matches: 9. The CDR3 runs 14 residues. Per the germline V gene, CDR1 is SGHNT and CDR2 is YENEEA. In DNA, the CDR3 is TGTGCCAGCAGCCCCGGTCGGGGGGTGGACATTCAGTACTTC. This translates into CASSPGRGVDIQYF. The variable domain in full, completed from reference TRBV11-3 and TRBJ2-4, reads EAGVVQSPRYKIIEKKQPVAFWCNPISGHNTLYWYLQNLGQGPELLIRYENEEAVDDSQLPKDRFSAERLKGVDSTLKIQPAELGDSAVYLCASSPGRGVDIQYFGAGTRLSVL.

The chain carries TRBV28 and TRBJ2-6; a possible D gene is TRBD1 (6 bases). Trimming stripped 4 bases from V and 0 bases from J, with 10 bases between. CDR1 and CDR2 (germline): MDHEN, SYDVKM. CDR3 length: 16 amino acids. CDR3 sequence (DNA): TGTGCCAGCAGTTCCGGACAGAGCTCTGGGGCCAACGTCCTGACTTTC. Protein product: CASSSGQSSGANVLTF.

The chain combines TRBV11-2 with TRBJ2-7, with 8 bases aligning to TRBD2. With V trimmed by 8 bases and J by 3 bases, 3 bases remained unmatched. CDR1 and CDR2 (germline): SGHAT, FQNNGV. The CDR3 runs 12 residues. The CDR3 loop is CASATSGYEQYF. In DNA, the CDR3 is TGTGCCAGCGCAACTAGCGGCTACGAGCAGTACTTC.

V and J are TRBV19 and TRBJ1-4; tentative D call: TRBD1 (6 bases). Trimming cost V 3 bases and J 7 bases, with 21 bases left between them. In germline, CDR1 is LNHDA, CDR2 SQIVND (reference sequence). This CDR3 is built from 17 residues. The CDR3 DNA follows: TGTGCCAGTAGTATGTCCCAACAGGGAAGGTCCCGTGAAAAACTGTTTTTT. It yields the protein CASSMSQQGRSREKLFF.

This clone was picked up one time. The chain carries TRBV30 and TRBJ2-7; 8 nucleotides align to TRBD2. The CDR3 runs 12 residues. Germline trimming cut 4 bases from V and 5 bases from J; bases unmatched to any gene: 4. The germline V gene encodes CDR1 GTSNPN and CDR2 SVGIG (reference sequence). DNA for the CDR3: TGTGCCTGGAAGCGGGAGCCCGACGAGCAGTACTTC. Amino acid sequence: CAWKREPDEQYF. Complete variable domain (other parts from reference TRBV30 and TRBJ2-7): SQTIHQWPATLVQPVGSPLSLECTVEGTSNPNLYWYRQAAGRGLQLLFYSVGIGQISSEVPQNLSASRPQDRQFILSSKKLLLSDSGFYLCAWKREPDEQYFGPGTRLTVT.

V is TRBV7-3 and J is TRBJ1-1, with TRBD1 identical over 11 bases. There are 16 residues in the CDR3. V gave up 4 bases and J gave up 2 bases; unmatched junction bases: 6. Germline V gives CDR1 SGHTA, CDR2 FQGTGA. The CDR3 nucleotides read TGTGCCAGCAGCTCTTTCGGACAGGGGGCAAACACTGAAGCTTTCTTT. Its translation: CASSSFGQGANTEAFF.